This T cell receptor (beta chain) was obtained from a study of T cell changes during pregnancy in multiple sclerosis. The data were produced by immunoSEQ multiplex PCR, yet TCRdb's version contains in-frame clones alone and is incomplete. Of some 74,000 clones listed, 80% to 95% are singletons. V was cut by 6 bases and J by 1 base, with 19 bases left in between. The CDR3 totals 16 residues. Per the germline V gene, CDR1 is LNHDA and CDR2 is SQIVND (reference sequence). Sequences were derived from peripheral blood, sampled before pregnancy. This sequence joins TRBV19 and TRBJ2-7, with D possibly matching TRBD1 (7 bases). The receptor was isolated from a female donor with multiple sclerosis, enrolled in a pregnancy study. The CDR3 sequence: CASSPNTAGGSYEQYF. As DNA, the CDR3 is TGTGCCAGTAGCCCTAATACGGCAGGGGGGTCCTACGAGCAGTACTTC. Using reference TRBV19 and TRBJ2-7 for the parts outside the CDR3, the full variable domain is DGGITQSPKYLFRKEGQNVTLSCEQNLNHDAMYWYRQDPGQGLRLIYYSQIVNDFQKGDIAEGYSVSREKKESFPLTVTSAQKNPTAFYLCASSPNTAGGSYEQYFGPGTRLTVT.